One and the same sample provided the 24 T cell receptor beta chains below, sequenced in a study of T cells in Graves' hyperthyroidism and ophthalmopathy. Regions amplified from RNA transcripts were the TCR beta CDR3 regions. The TCR CDR3 first-round RT-PCR relied on the HTBI primer set. TCRdb ran MiXCR on the multiplex PCR reads and lists one entry per CDR3 protein. The sample contains about 300,000 distinct CDR3 sequences, less than 30% of which appear only once. Sequences were obtained from blood. Receptors originate from a man aged 40-49 years with Graves' hyperthyroidism that later progressed to Graves' ophthalmopathy.

Ten or more counts support this clonotype. The chain carries TRBV2 and TRBJ2-5; TRBD1 is a possible D gene (5 bases). Germline CDR1 SNHLY, CDR2 FYNNEI. V was trimmed by 8 bases and J by 5 bases, leaving 15 bases between them. This CDR3 has 13 amino acids. CDR3 in amino acids: CASDSRVTETQYF. In DNA, the CDR3 is TGTGCCAGCGACTCCAGGGTAACGGAGACCCAGTACTTC. Complete variable domain (other parts from reference TRBV2 and TRBJ2-5): EPEVTQTPSHQVTQMGQEVILRCVPISNHLYFYWYRQILGQKVEFLVSFYNNEISEKSEIFDDQFSVERPDGSNFTLKIRSTKLEDSAMYFCASDSRVTETQYFGPGTRLLVL.

This clonotype was seen at least ten times. The genes are TRBV7-9 and TRBJ1-1; a possible D gene is TRBD1 (6 bases). Germline assignment: CDR1 SEHNR and CDR2 FQNEAQ (reference sequence). Trimming took off 4 bases at V and 0 bases at J, with 15 bases between the two ends. CDR3 length equals 16 residues. The CDR3 here is CASSSSGAGVNTEAFF. As DNA, the CDR3 is TGTGCCAGCAGCTCCTCAGGGGCGGGCGTGAACACTGAAGCTTTCTTT. The entire variable domain, with the rest obtained from reference TRBV7-9 and TRBJ1-1, is as follows: DTGVSQNPRHKITKRGQNVTFRCDPISEHNRLYWYRQTLGQGPEFLTYFQNEAQLEKSRLLSDRFSAERPKGSFSTLEIQRTEQGDSAMYLCASSSSGAGVNTEAFFGQGTRLTVV.

The table lists this clonotype with many counts. V and J are TRBV6-5 and TRBJ1-3, with 8 bases lining up with TRBD1. Trimming at V came to 2 bases and at J to 2 bases, leaving 8 bases not matched to a gene. Looked up from germline, CDR1 is MNHEY and CDR2 is SVGAGI. The CDR3 runs to 17 residues. In DNA, the CDR3 is TGTGCCAGCAGTTACGGAGACAGGGGTTTAACTGGAAACACCATATATTTT. Translating it yields CASSYGDRGLTGNTIYF.

This clonotype showed up many times. The chain combines TRBV24-1 with TRBJ2-2; D unresolved. The CDR3 sequence is 15 residues long. The germline V and J ends were trimmed by 12 bases and 5 bases, with 21 bases remaining between them. Germline V gives CDR1 KGHDR, CDR2 SFDVKD. The CDR3 bases are TGTGCCGCTCAGGCTGGGCGAGCCGAAACCGGGGAGCTGTTTTTT. It codes for CAAQAGRAETGELFF.

This clonotype was recorded at least ten times. The chain couples TRBV28 to TRBJ1-5; D remains unclear. Germline V gives CDR1 MDHEN, CDR2 SYDVKM. Trimming took 5 bases from V and 5 from J, leaving 13 bases between them. The CDR3 is made up of 14 amino acids. The CDR3 protein is CASSTAFGHQPQHF. CDR3 sequence (DNA): TGTGCCAGCAGTACCGCCTTCGGGCATCAGCCCCAGCATTTT. Drawing the rest from reference TRBV28 and TRBJ1-5, the complete variable domain is DVKVTQSSRYLVKRTGEKVFLECVQDMDHENMFWYRQDPGLGLRLIYFSYDVKMKEKGDIPEGYSVSREKKERFSLILESASTNQTSMYLCASSTAFGHQPQHFGDGTRLSIL.

There are many counts of this clonotype. This rearrangement joins TRBV28 to TRBJ2-5; D is uncertain. Between the trimmed V and J ends, which lost 5 bases and 4 bases, there was a span of 8 bases. CDR3 size: 12 residues. Germline lookup yields CDR1 MDHEN and CDR2 SYDVKM. The CDR3 sequence: CASSRIPETQYF. In DNA form, the CDR3 reads TGTGCCAGCAGTAGAATCCCAGAGACCCAGTACTTC.

This clonotype was counted ten times or more. J is TRBJ1-2 and V is TRBV7-9; perhaps TRBD1 as D (5 bases). V lost 1 base to trimming and J lost 4 bases, with 13 bases between them. The CDR3 contains 15 residues. CDR1 is SEHNR, CDR2 FQNEAQ, per germline (reference sequence). CDR3 DNA: TGTGCCAGCAGCTTAGATAACGGCGGGGGCTATGGCTACACCTTC. Residues: CASSLDNGGGYGYTF.

The rearrangement links TRBV9 to TRBJ1-1; 7 bases agree with TRBD1. From germline, CDR1 is SGDLS and CDR2 YYNGEE. The CDR3 extends over 18 amino acids. V lost 4 bases and J lost 0; bases outside the gene matches: 15. This CDR3 reads CASSTPRGDSVMNTEAFF. The CDR3 bases are TGTGCCAGCAGCACCCCGAGGGGGGACAGCGTAATGAACACTGAAGCTTTCTTT.

This chain uses TRBV5-1 with TRBJ2-5; 7 positions agree with TRBD1. V was pared by 4 bases and J by 7 bases, with 13 bases of the junction left unmatched. Looked up from germline, CDR1 is SGHRS and CDR2 is YFSETQ. The CDR3 runs to 15 residues. In DNA form, the CDR3 reads TGCGCCAGCAGCCCGTTGACAGGGCCCCCAGGGACCCAGTACTTC. It codes for CASSPLTGPPGTQYF.

CDR3 residues: CASSQDRERYEQYF. DNA for the CDR3: TGTGCCAGCAGCCAAGACAGGGAACGATACGAGCAGTACTTC. The chain recombines TRBV3-1 with TRBJ2-7, with a possible D match to TRBD1 (5 bases). V gave up 0 bases and J gave up 4 bases, with 10 bases separating them. The CDR3 runs 14 residues. Germline lookup yields CDR1 LGHDT and CDR2 YNNKEL (reference sequence).

This clonotype was seen at least ten times. The chain is built from TRBV7-9 and TRBJ1-1; D might be TRBD1 (5 bases). The CDR3 has 12 amino acids. V was clipped by 3 bases and J by 8 bases, with 10 bases between them. The germline V gene has CDR1 SEHNR and CDR2 FQNEAQ (reference sequence). The CDR3 region is CASSFGTREAFF. CDR3 nucleotide sequence: TGTGCCAGCAGCTTCGGGACCAGGGAAGCTTTCTTT.

This clonotype was counted many times. J is TRBJ2-6 and V is TRBV7-3; D ambiguous. Germline V gives CDR1 SGHTA, CDR2 FQGTGA. Trimming stripped 2 bases from V and 0 bases from J, with 11 bases between. The length of the CDR3 is 17 residues. CDR3 nucleotide sequence: TGTGCCAGCAGCTTACGGCCAACGGGCTCTGGGGCCAACGTCCTGACTTTC. Amino acids: CASSLRPTGSGANVLTF.

This clonotype appeared many times. The rearrangement joins TRBV20-1 to TRBJ2-5; 8 bases fit TRBD2. This CDR3 contains 15 residues. Looked up from germline, CDR1 is DFQATT and CDR2 is SNEGSKA (reference sequence). The J segment lost 7 bases and the V segment lost 1 base, leaving 11 bases of the junction unmatched. For the CDR3, the DNA is TGCAGTGCTAGAGTAGCAGCGGGAGTATTAGGGACCCAGTACTTC. As protein: CSARVAAGVLGTQYF.

This clonotype has a count of ten or more. The genes are TRBV5-4 and TRBJ2-7; D is perhaps TRBD1 (7 bases). The CDR3 length is 18 residues. Germline CDR1 SGHNT, CDR2 YYREEE (reference sequence). Deletions cut 1 base from V and 7 bases from J, with 27 bases between. The CDR3 region has the DNA TGTGCCAGCAGCTTGTTTCGGGACCCACGACAGGGAGGAGGGGAGCAGTACTTC. It yields the protein CASSLFRDPRQGGGEQYF.

Many counts were recorded for this clonotype. This rearrangement joins TRBV19 to TRBJ2-2; TRBD2 agrees at 14 bases. Germline V CDR1 and CDR2: LNHDA, SQIVND (reference sequence). The ends lost 7 bases at V and 7 bases at J; junction bases unmatched: 11. The CDR3 sequence is 17 residues long. CDR3 in DNA: TGTGCCAGTACGACTAGCGGGAGGGCAGTCAGGGGCGGGGAGCTGTTTTTT. This sequence encodes CASTTSGRAVRGGELFF.

This clonotype was seen repeatedly, ten times or more. The chain has TRBV7-3 and TRBJ2-2; no firm D call. V lost 6 bases and J 2 bases, leaving 4 bases between the germline ends. Looked up from germline, CDR1 is SGHTA and CDR2 is FQGTGA. The length of the CDR3 is 12 residues. This CDR3 reads CASSPNTGELFF. CDR3 nucleotide sequence: TGTGCCAGCAGTCCTAACACCGGGGAGCTGTTTTTT.

This clonotype has at least ten counts. The chain recombines TRBV11-2 with TRBJ2-4; D is perhaps TRBD2 (6 bases). V lost 3 bases and J 6 bases, leaving 12 bases between the germline ends. This CDR3 contains 14 residues. Germline assignment: CDR1 SGHAT and CDR2 FQNNGV. CDR3 DNA sequence: TGTGCCAGCAGCTTTGGCGGGGACGGAAACATTCAGTACTTC. Translated: CASSFGGDGNIQYF.

The chain carries TRBV6-5 and TRBJ1-3, with a weak D call TRBD1 (6 bases). Germline V lookup: CDR1 MNHEY, CDR2 SVGAGI. The CDR3 is 17 amino acids. V lost 0 bases and J 4 bases, leaving 16 bases between the germline ends. The CDR3 sequence is CASSYSMAGQNGNTIYF. The CDR3 nucleotides read TGTGCCAGCAGTTACTCGATGGCAGGACAGAACGGAAACACCATATATTTT.

This clonotype was recorded many times. The chain uses TRBV6-5 and TRBJ1-6, with D possibly matching TRBD1 (5 bases). Trimming cost V 2 bases and J 9 bases, with 14 bases left between them. The CDR3 length is 15 residues. Germline-derived CDR1 and CDR2 are MNHEY and SVGAGI. In DNA form, the CDR3 reads TGTGCCAGCAGTTACGGGGCCCTAGGGAGTTCACCCCTCCACTTT. Its protein is CASSYGALGSSPLHF.

The V call is TRBV6-1, the J call TRBJ2-5, with TRBD1 identical over 7 bases. Germline-derived CDR1 and CDR2 are MNHNS and SASEGT. The CDR3 covers 16 residues. V was clipped by 6 bases and J by 0 bases; unmatched bases: 10. CDR3 region: CASSQGVRRYQETQYF. DNA for the CDR3: TGTGCCAGCAGCCAGGGGGTGAGGAGGTACCAAGAGACCCAGTACTTC.

This clonotype was seen repeatedly, ten times or more. This rearrangement joins TRBV7-8 to TRBJ1-5; no clear D. Germline CDR1 and CDR2: SGHVS and FQNEAQ. The length of the CDR3 is 15 residues. V dropped 4 bases and J dropped 2 bases, with 12 bases sitting between them. For the CDR3, the DNA is TGTGCCAGCAGCTGGGTGGTGGGAGGCAATCAGCCCCAGCATTTT. Translated: CASSWVVGGNQPQHF.

The chain combines TRBV24-1 with TRBJ1-1; D is unresolved. Trimming took 4 bases from V and 1 from J, leaving 6 bases between them. Germline V gene sequence: CDR1 KGHDR, CDR2 SFDVKD. CDR3 size: 13 residues. The CDR3 is CATSDVGNTEAFF. Here the CDR3 DNA reads TGTGCCACCAGTGACGTGGGGAACACTGAAGCTTTCTTT.

This clonotype has at least ten counts. The V call is TRBV6-5, the J call TRBJ2-5, with no clear D. The CDR3 has 14 amino acids. V lost 3 bases and J lost 5, with 13 bases in between. The germline V gene encodes CDR1 MNHEY and CDR2 SVGAGI. CDR3 nucleotides: TGTGCCAGCAGTTATAGGAATATGAGGGAGACCCAGTACTTC. Protein product: CASSYRNMRETQYF.

The sample holds a few counts of this clonotype. V and J are TRBV12-3 or TRBV12-4 and TRBJ1-5; D perhaps matches TRBD1 (6 bases). V lost 5 bases and J 6 bases, leaving 14 bases between the germline ends. The CDR3 consists of 14 residues. Here the CDR3 DNA reads TGTGCCAGCAGTATTCAGGGGTGGGGTCAGCCCCAGCATTTT. Translation gives CASSIQGWGQPQHF.